This T cell receptor (beta chain) derives from a study of identical twins. Study observations and caveats: Cord blood beta clonotypes that were abundant carried fewer insertions, and memory repertoires showed no such trend. Analyses of zero insertions could, in part, be confounded by invariant MAIT and iNKT cells.

Each CDR3 protein gets one entry after TCRdb re-called the 5' RACE reads with MiXCR. The sample consists of hundreds of thousands of distinct CDR3 sequences, more than 9% of them appearing once. This clonotype came up a few times. Its antigen remains unidentified. The CDR3 spans 15 residues. V dropped 6 bases and J dropped 5; count of bases not matched to a gene: 7. Per the germline V gene, CDR1 is ENHRY and CDR2 is SYGVKD. The sample was also reused in another study, on yellow fever vaccine responses in identical twins.

The chain links TRBV10-3 to TRBJ2-5, with 12 bases matching TRBD1. This clonotype was obtained from a woman aged 18-30 years in good health. The sample was PBMCs. CDR3 sequence: CAIRAPGQGAETQYF. CDR3 nucleotides: TGTGCCATCAGGGCCCCGGGACAGGGGGCCGAGACCCAGTACTTC.